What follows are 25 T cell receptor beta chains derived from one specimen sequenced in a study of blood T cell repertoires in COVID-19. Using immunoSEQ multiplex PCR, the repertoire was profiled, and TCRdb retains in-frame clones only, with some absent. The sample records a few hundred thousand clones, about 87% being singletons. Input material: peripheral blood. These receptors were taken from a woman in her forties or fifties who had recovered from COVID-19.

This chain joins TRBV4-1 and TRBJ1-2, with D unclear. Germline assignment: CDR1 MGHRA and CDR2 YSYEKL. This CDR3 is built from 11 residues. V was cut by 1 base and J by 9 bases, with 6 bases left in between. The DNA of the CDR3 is TGCGCCAGCAGCCAAGGGGCCAGCTACACCTTC. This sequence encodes CASSQGASYTF.

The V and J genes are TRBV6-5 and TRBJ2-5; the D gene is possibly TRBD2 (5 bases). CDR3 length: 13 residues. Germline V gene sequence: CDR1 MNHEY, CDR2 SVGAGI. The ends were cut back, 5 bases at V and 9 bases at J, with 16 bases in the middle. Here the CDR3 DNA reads TGTGCCAGCAGTCCGGGGAATTCGCCGGCCCAGTACTTC. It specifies CASSPGNSPAQYF.

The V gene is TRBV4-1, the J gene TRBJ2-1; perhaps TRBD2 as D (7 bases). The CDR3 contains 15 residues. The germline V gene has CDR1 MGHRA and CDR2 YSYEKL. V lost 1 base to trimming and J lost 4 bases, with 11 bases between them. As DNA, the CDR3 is TGCGCCAGCAGCCAAGTGGGGGGGCAGTACAATGAGCAGTTCTTC. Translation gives CASSQVGGQYNEQFF.

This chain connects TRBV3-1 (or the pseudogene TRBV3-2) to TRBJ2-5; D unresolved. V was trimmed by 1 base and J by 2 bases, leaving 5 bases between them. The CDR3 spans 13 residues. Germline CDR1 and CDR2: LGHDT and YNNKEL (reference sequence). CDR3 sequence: CASSQGNQETQYF. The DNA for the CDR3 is TGTGCCAGCAGCCAAGGTAATCAAGAGACCCAGTACTTC.

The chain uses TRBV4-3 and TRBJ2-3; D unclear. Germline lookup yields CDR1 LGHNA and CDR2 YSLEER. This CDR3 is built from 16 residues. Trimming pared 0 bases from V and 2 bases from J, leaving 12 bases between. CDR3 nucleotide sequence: TGCGCCAGCAGCCAAGAGGCTAGTTTCCTCACAGATACGCAGTATTTT. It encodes CASSQEASFLTDTQYF.

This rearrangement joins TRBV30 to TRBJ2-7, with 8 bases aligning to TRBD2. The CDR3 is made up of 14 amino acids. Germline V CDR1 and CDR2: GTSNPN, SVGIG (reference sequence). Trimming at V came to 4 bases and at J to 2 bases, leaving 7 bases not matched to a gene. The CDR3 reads CAWKAQRGTYEQYF. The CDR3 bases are TGTGCCTGGAAAGCCCAGCGGGGGACCTACGAGCAGTACTTC.

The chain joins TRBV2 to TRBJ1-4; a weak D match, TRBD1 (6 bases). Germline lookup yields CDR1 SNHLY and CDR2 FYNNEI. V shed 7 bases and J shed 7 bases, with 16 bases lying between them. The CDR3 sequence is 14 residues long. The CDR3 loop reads CASNNQGLSEKLFF. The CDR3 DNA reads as TGTGCCAGCAACAATCAGGGGTTGTCTGAAAAACTGTTTTTT.

The CDR3 here is CATSETFYNEQFF. As DNA, the CDR3 is TGTGCCACCAGTGAGACATTTTACAATGAGCAGTTCTTC. J is TRBJ2-1 and V is TRBV24-1; D remains ambiguous. This CDR3 spans 13 amino acids. V lost 4 bases, J lost 4 bases, and 7 bases lay in between. Germline lookup yields CDR1 KGHDR and CDR2 SFDVKD.

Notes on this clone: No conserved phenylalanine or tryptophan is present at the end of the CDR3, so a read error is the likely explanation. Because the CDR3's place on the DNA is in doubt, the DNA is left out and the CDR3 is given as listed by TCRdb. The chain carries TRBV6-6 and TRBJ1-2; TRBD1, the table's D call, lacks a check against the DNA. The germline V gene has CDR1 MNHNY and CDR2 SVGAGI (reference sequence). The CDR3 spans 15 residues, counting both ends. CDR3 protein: CASDKGTGPHPLAPH.

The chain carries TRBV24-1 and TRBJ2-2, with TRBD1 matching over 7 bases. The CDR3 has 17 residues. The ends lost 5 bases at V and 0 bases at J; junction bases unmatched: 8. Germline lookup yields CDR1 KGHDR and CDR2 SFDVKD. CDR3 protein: CATSVPTGSANTGELFF. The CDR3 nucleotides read TGTGCCACCAGTGTCCCGACAGGGTCCGCGAACACCGGGGAGCTGTTTTTT.

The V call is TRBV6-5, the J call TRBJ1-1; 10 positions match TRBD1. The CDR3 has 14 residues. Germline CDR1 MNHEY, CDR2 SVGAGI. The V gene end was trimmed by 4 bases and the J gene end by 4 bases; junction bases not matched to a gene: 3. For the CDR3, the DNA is TGTGCCAGCAGTTGGGGACAGGGGAGCACTGAAGCTTTCTTT. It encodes CASSWGQGSTEAFF.

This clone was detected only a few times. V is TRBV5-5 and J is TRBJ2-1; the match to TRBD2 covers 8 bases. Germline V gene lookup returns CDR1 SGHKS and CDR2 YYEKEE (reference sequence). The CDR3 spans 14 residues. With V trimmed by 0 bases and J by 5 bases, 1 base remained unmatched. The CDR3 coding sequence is TGTGCCAGCAGCTTGGGACTAGCGAACAATGAGCAGTTCTTC. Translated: CASSLGLANNEQFF.

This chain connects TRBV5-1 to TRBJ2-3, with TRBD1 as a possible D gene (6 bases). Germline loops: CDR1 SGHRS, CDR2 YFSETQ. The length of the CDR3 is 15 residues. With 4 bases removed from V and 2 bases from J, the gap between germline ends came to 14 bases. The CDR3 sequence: CASSLDRVVTDTQYF. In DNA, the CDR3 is TGCGCCAGCAGCCTGGACAGAGTAGTCACAGATACGCAGTATTTT.

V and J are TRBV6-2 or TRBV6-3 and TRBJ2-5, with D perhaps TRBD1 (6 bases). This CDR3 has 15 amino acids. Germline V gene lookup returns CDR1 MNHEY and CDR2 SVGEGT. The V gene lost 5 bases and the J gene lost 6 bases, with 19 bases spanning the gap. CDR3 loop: CASSPQGMGVKTQYF. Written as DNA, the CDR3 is TGTGCCAGCAGTCCACAGGGTATGGGGGTAAAGACCCAGTACTTC.

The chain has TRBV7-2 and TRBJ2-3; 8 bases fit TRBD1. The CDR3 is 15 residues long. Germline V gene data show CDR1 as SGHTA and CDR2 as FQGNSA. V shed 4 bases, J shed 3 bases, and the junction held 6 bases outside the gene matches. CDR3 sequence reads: CASSSTDRGTDTQYF. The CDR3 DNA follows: TGTGCCAGCAGCTCGACTGACAGGGGAACAGATACGCAGTATTTT.

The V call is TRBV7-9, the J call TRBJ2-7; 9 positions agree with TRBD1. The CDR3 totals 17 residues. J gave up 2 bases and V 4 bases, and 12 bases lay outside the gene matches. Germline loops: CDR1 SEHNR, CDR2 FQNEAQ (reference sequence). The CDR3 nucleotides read TGTGCCAGCAGCTCCCAGACGGGACAGGGCTATACCTACGAGCAGTACTTC. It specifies CASSSQTGQGYTYEQYF. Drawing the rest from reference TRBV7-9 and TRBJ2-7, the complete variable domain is DTGVSQNPRHKITKRGQNVTFRCDPISEHNRLYWYRQTLGQGPEFLTYFQNEAQLEKSRLLSDRFSAERPKGSFSTLEIQRTEQGDSAMYLCASSSQTGQGYTYEQYFGPGTRLTVT.

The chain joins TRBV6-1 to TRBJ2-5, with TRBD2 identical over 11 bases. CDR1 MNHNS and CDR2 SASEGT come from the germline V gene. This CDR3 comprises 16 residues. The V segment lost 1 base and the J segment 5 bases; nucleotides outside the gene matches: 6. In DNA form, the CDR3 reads TGTGCCAGCAGTGAAGGTTCTAGCGGGGGGCTGGAGACCCAGTACTTC. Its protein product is CASSEGSSGGLETQYF.

Here the CDR3 reads CASSVGGGRGDTQYF. The CDR3 DNA is TGTGCCAGCAGCGTAGGAGGCGGGAGAGGCGATACGCAGTATTTT. The genes are TRBV9 and TRBJ2-3; the match to TRBD2 covers 7 bases. The germline gives CDR1 SGDLS, CDR2 YYNGEE. The V and J ends lost 0 bases and 6 bases, in that order; junction bases with no gene match: 7. The CDR3 contains 15 residues.

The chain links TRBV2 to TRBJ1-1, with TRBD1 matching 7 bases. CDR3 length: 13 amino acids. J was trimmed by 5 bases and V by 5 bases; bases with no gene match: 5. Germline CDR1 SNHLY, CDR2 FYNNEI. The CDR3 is CASSTGVLTEAFF. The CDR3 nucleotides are TGTGCCAGCAGTACAGGGGTGCTGACTGAAGCTTTCTTT. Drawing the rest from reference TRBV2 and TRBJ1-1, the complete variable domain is EPEVTQTPSHQVTQMGQEVILRCVPISNHLYFYWYRQILGQKVEFLVSFYNNEISEKSEIFDDQFSVERPDGSNFTLKIRSTKLEDSAMYFCASSTGVLTEAFFGQGTRLTVV.

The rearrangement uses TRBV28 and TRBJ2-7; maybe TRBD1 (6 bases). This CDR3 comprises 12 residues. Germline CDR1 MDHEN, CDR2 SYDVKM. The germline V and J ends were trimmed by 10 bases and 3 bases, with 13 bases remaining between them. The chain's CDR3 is CATLDRSYEQYF. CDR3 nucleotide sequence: TGTGCCACCCTAGACAGGAGCTACGAGCAGTACTTC.

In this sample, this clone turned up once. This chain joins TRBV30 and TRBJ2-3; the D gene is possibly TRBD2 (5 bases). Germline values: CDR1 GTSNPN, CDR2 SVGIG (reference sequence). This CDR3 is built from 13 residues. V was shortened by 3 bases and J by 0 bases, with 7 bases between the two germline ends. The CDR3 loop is CAWRKRSTDTQYF. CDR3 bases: TGTGCCTGGAGGAAGCGGAGCACAGATACGCAGTATTTT.

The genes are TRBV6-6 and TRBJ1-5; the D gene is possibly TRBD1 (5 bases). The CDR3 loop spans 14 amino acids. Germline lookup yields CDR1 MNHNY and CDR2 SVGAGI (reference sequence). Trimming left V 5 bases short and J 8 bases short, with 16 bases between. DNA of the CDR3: TGTGCCAGCAGTCGCCGACAGAACTCAGAGCCCCAGCATTTT. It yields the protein CASSRRQNSEPQHF.

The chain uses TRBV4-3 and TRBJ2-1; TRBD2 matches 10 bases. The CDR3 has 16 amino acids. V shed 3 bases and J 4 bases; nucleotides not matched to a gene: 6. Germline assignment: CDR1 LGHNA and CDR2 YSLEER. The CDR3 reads CASSQEAGGFYNEQFF. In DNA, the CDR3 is TGCGCCAGCAGCCAGGAAGCGGGAGGGTTTTACAATGAGCAGTTCTTC.

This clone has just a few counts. The CDR3 protein is CASSSRPLAGNYNEQFF. The CDR3 DNA is TGTGCCAGCAGTTCTCGACCCCTAGCGGGTAACTACAATGAGCAGTTCTTC. The J gene is TRBJ2-1, the V gene TRBV28, with 8 bases identical to TRBD2. CDR1 and CDR2 (germline): MDHEN, SYDVKM. The CDR3 contains 17 residues. With 4 bases clipped from V and 3 bases from J, the junction kept 11 bases outside the gene matches.

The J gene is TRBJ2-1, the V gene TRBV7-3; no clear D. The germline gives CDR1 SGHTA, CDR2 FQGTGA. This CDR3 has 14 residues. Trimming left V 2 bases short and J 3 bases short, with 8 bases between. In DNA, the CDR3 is TGTGCCAGCAGCTTAGAACGGAGCTACAATGAGCAGTTCTTC. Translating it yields CASSLERSYNEQFF.